The clone carrying this TCR beta chain was recorded many times. As yet, its antigen is unknown. The protocol attached unique molecular identifiers to individual cDNA molecules. TCRdb analysed the 5' RACE reads with MiXCR anew, one entry per CDR3 protein. The sample lists around 35,000 distinct CDR3 sequences, approximately 6.3% occurring once. These data are taken from a study of early T cells in non-severe SARS-CoV-2 infection. There are 13 residues in the CDR3. Trimming took 3 bases from V and 4 from J, leaving 7 bases between them. The study, taken as a whole, reports: CD4 and private specificities were missed by VDJdb matching, which favored anti-spike CD8 responses.

The V call is TRBV12-3 or TRBV12-4, the J call TRBJ2-1, with D hard to call. The TCR originated in an adult who was a healthcare worker with PCR-confirmed SARS-CoV-2 infection or an uninfected control (not recorded which). The sample was whole blood. The CDR3 sequence is CASSLVRYNEQFF. The DNA of the CDR3 is TGTGCCAGCAGTTTGGTTAGGTACAATGAGCAGTTCTTC.